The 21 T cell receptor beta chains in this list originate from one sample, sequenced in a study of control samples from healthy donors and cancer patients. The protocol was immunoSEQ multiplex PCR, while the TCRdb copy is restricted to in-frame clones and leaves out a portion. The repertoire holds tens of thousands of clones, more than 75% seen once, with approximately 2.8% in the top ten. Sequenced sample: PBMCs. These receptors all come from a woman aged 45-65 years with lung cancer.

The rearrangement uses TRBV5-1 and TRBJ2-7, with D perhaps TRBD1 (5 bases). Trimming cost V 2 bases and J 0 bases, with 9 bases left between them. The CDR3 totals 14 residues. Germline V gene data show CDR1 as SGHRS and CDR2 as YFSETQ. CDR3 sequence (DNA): TGCGCCAGCAGCTTACAGGCTATCTCCTACGAGCAGTACTTC. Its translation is CASSLQAISYEQYF.

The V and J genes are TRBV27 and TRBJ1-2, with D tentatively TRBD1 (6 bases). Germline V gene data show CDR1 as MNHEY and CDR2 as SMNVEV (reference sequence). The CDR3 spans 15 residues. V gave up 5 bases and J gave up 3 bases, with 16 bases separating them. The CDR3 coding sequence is TGTGCCAGCAGTAGATCCGGGGGGCTTGACTATGGCTACACCTTC. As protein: CASSRSGGLDYGYTF.

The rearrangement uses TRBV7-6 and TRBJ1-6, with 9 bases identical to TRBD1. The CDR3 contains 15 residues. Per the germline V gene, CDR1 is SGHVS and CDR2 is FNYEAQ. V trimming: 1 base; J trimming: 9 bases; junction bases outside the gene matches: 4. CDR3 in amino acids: CASSLEGQGSSPLHF. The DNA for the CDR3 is TGTGCCAGCAGCTTAGAGGGACAGGGATCTTCACCCCTCCACTTT.

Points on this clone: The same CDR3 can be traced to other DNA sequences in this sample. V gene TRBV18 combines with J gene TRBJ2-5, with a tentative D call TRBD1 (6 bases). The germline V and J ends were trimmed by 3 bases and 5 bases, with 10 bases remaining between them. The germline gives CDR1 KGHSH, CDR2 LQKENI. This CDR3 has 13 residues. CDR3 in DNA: TGTGCCAGCTCACCGAGGCAGGGGGAGACCCAGTACTTC. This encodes CASSPRQGETQYF.

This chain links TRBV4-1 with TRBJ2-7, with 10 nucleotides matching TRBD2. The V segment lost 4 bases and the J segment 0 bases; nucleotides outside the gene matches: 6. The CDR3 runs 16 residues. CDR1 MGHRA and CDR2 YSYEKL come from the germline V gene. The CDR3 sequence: CASSPYGLAVSYEQYF. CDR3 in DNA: TGCGCCAGCAGCCCTTACGGACTAGCGGTCTCCTACGAGCAGTACTTC.

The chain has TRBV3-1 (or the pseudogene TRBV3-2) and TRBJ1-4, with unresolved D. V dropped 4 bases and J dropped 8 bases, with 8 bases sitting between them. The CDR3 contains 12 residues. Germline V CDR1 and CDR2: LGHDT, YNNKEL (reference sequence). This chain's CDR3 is CASSLPGEKLFF. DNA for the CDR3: TGTGCCAGCAGCCTACCCGGAGAAAAACTGTTTTTT.

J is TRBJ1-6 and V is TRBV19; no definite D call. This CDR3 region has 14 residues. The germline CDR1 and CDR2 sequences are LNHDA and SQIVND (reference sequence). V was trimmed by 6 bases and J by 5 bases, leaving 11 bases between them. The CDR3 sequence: CASSPPWDNSPLHF. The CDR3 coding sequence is TGTGCCAGTAGCCCTCCTTGGGATAATTCACCCCTCCACTTT. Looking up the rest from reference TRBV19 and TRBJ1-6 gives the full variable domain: DGGITQSPKYLFRKEGQNVTLSCEQNLNHDAMYWYRQDPGQGLRLIYYSQIVNDFQKGDIAEGYSVSREKKESFPLTVTSAQKNPTAFYLCASSPPWDNSPLHFGNGTRLTVT.

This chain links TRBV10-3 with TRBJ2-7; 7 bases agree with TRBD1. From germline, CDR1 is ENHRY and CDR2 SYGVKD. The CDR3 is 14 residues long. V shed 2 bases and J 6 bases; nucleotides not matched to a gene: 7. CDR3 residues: CAISEMGQNSEQYF. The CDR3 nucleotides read TGTGCCATCAGTGAGATGGGACAGAATTCCGAGCAGTACTTC.

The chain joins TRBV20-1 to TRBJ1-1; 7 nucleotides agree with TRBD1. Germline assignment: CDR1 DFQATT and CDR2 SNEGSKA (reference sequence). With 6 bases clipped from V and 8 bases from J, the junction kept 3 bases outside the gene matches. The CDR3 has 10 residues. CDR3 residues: CSALDREAFF. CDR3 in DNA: TGCAGTGCCCTGGACAGGGAAGCTTTCTTT.

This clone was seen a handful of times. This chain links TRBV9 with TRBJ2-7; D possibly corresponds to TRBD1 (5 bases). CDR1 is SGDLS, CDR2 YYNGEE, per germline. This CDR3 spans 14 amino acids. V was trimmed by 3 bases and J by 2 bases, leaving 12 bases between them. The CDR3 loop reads CASSAREFAYEQYF. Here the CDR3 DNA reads TGTGCCAGCAGCGCCAGGGAATTCGCCTACGAGCAGTACTTC. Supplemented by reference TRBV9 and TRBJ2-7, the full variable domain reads DSGVTQTPKHLITATGQRVTLRCSPRSGDLSVYWYQQSLDQGLQFLIQYYNGEERAKGNILERFSAQQFPDLHSELNLSSLELGDSALYFCASSAREFAYEQYFGPGTRLTVT.

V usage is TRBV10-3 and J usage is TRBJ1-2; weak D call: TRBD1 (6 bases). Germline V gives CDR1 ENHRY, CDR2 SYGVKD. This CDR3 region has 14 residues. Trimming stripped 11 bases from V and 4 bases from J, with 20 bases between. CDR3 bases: TGTGCCGCTGGCAGGACAGAGGAAGGCTATGGCTACACCTTC. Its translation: CAAGRTEEGYGYTF.

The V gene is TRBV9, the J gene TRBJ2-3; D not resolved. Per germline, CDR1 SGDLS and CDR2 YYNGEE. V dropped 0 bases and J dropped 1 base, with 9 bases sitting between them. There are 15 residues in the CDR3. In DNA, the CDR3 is TGTGCCAGCAGCGTAGACGGTGGGGGCACAGATACGCAGTATTTT. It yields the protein CASSVDGGGTDTQYF.

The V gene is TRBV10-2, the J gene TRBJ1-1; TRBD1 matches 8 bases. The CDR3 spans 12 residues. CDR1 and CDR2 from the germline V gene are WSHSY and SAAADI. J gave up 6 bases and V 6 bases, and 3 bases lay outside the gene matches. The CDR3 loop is CASSQGAPEAFF. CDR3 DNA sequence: TGCGCCAGCAGCCAGGGGGCCCCTGAAGCTTTCTTT.

The chain's CDR3 is CATQGRQNYGYTF. CDR3 sequence (DNA): TGTGCCACCCAGGGGCGTCAGAACTATGGCTACACCTTC. The chain carries TRBV10-3 and TRBJ1-2, with D possibly being TRBD1 (6 bases). The V gene lost 10 bases and the J gene lost 2 bases, with 14 bases spanning the gap. This CDR3 comprises 13 residues. The germline CDR1 and CDR2 sequences are ENHRY and SYGVKD.

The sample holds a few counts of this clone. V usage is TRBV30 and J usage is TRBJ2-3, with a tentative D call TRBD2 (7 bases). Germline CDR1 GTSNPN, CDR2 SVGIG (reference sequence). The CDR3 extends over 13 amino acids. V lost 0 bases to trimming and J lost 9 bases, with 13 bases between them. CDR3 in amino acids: CAWSVTGGRTQYF. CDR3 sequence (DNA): TGTGCCTGGAGTGTAACGGGGGGCCGGACGCAGTATTTT.

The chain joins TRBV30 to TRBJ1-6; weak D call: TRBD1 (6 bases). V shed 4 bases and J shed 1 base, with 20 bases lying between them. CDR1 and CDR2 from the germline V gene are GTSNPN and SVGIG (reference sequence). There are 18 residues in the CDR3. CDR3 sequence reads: CAWMWGGIGGSYNSPLHF. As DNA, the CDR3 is TGTGCCTGGATGTGGGGGGGAATAGGGGGGTCCTATAATTCACCCCTCCACTTT.

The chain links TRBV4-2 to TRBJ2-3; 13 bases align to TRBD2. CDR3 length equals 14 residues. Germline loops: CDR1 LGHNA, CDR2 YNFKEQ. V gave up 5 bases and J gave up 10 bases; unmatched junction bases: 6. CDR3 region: CASSAGLAGESQYF. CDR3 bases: TGTGCCAGCAGCGCAGGACTAGCGGGGGAATCGCAGTATTTT.

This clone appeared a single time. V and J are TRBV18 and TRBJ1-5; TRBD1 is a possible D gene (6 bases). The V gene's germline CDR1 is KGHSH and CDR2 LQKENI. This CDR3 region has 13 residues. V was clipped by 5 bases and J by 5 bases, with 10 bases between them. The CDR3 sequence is CASSSRGHQPQHF. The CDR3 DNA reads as TGTGCCAGCTCATCCAGGGGTCATCAGCCCCAGCATTTT.

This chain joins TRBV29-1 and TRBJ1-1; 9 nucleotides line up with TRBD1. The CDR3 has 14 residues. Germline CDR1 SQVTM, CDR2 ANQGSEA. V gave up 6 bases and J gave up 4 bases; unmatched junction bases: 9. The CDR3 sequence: CSVVNMDRGTEAFF. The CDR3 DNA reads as TGCAGCGTCGTCAATATGGACAGGGGCACTGAAGCTTTCTTT.

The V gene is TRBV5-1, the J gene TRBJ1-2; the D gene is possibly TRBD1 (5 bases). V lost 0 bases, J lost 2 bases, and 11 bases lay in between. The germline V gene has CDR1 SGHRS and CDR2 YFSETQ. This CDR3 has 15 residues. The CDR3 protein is CASSLGRGQNYGYTF. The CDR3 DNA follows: TGCGCCAGCAGCTTGGGTCGGGGCCAAAACTATGGCTACACCTTC.

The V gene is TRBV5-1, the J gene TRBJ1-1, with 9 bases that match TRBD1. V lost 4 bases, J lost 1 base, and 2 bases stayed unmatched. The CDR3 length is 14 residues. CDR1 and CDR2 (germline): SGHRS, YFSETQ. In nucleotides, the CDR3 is TGCGCCAGCAGCCGGGGACAGGGGAACACTGAAGCTTTCTTT. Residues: CASSRGQGNTEAFF.